A single T cell receptor beta chain is shown here with its context. The target antigen is unknown. Assay: immunoSEQ multiplex PCR; the TCRdb copy retains only in-frame clones and omits some. The sample yields some 480,000 clones, roughly 87% seen once. Germline V lookup: CDR1 SGDLS, CDR2 YYNGEE. CDR3 length: 13 amino acids. With 3 bases removed from V and 4 bases from J, the gap between germline ends came to 10 bases. The sample comes from a study of Ad26.COV2.S vaccination and SARS-CoV-2 variants. The wider study: As a participant in COV1001, the donor was in the Ad26.COV2.S trial arm. Ad26.COV2.S, an intramuscular injection, was given once or twice 56 days apart. Findings and caveats of the study: Recipients of either vaccine or placebo displayed similar breadth of non-spike TCRs.

Treatment of the sample: around 19 received Ad26.COV2.S at low or high dose, single or two shots; roughly five received placebo; per-sample allocation not given. Collection of samples fell on day 63 after the first vaccine or placebo injection. The administered vaccine (an Ad26 vector) expressed Wuhan-strain SARS-CoV-2 spike. This clonotype originated in a person aged 18-60 years who received the Ad26.COV2.S COVID-19 vaccine or a placebo. The rearrangement links TRBV9 to TRBJ2-5, with unresolved D. The source material was peripheral blood, sampled in a trial of Ad26.COV2.S vaccine versus placebo. The CDR3 bases are TGTGCCAGCAGCGAGGACCTGGGAGAGACCCAGTACTTC. Amino acids: CASSEDLGETQYF.